This note documents a single T cell receptor beta chain sequence. Its cognate antigen is unknown. Germline assignment: CDR1 SGHRS and CDR2 YFSETQ. The CDR3 is 18 residues long. After removal of 5 bases from V and 1 base from J, the junction contained 9 bases not matched to a gene. The source of the sample is a study of cytomegalovirus exposure and HLA in healthy donors. Use of 60 Vbeta and 13 Jbeta primers characterized the PCR. Using immunoSEQ multiplex PCR, the repertoire was profiled, and TCRdb retains in-frame clones only, with some absent. The table has some 190,000 clones, around 75% seen once. Donors counted as nominally healthy when sampled, yet unrecorded immune exposures were likely. Study-level points and caveats: Other equally common chains were less clonally expanded than HLA-associated TCR beta chains, a later analysis showed. Specific recognition of CMV antigens was confirmed in vitro for a few chains (all CMV-associated).

J is TRBJ2-1 and V is TRBV5-1, with TRBD2 identical over 13 bases. The clonotype comes from a woman aged 25 to 45 in good health and CMV-seropositive. Sequenced sample: PBMCs. The CDR3 region is CASRGLAGRLVSYNEQFF. Written as DNA, the CDR3 is TGCGCCAGCAGGGGACTAGCGGGAAGACTGGTATCCTACAATGAGCAGTTCTTC. Using reference TRBV5-1 and TRBJ2-1 for the parts outside the CDR3, the full variable domain is KAGVTQTPRYLIKTRGQQVTLSCSPISGHRSVSWYQQTPGQGLQFLFEYFSETQRNKGNFPGRFSGRQFSNSRSEMNVSTLELGDSALYLCASRGLAGRLVSYNEQFFGPGTRLTVL.